These 10 T cell receptor beta chains share one sample of origin, sequenced in a study of shared clonotypes between healthy human individuals. Using immunoSEQ multiplex PCR, the repertoire was profiled, and TCRdb retains in-frame clones only, with some absent. The data contain over 400,000 clones, 78% of them singletons. Sequencing was done on a sample of PBMCs. These receptor sequences come from a woman aged 35 to 49 in good health. Some clones in this sample may be carry-over from other donors' samples.

The rearrangement links TRBV10-3 to TRBJ2-5; 10 positions match TRBD2. The germline gives CDR1 ENHRY, CDR2 SYGVKD. The CDR3 spans 15 residues. Losses at the gene ends were 4 bases for V and 4 bases for J; bases not matched to a gene: 6. The CDR3 sequence is CAISVLAGVGETQYF. The CDR3 nucleotides are TGTGCCATCAGTGTGCTAGCGGGAGTTGGAGAGACCCAGTACTTC.

The V gene is TRBV7-2, the J gene TRBJ1-2; possible D gene TRBD1, 6 bases. The CDR3 extends over 16 amino acids. Germline CDR1 is SGHTA and CDR2 is FQGNSA. The ends were cut back, 2 bases at V and 0 bases at J, with 13 bases in the middle. CDR3 coding DNA: TGTGCCAGCAGCTTATTATGGGGGCGAGCTAACTATGGCTACACCTTC. Translation gives CASSLLWGRANYGYTF. Full variable domain (outside the CDR3, taken from reference TRBV7-2 and TRBJ1-2): GAGVSQSPSNKVTEKGKDVELRCDPISGHTALYWYRQSLGQGLEFLIYFQGNSAPDKSGLPSDRFSAERTGGSVSTLTIQRTQQEDSAVYLCASSLLWGRANYGYTFGSGTRLTVV.

The V call is TRBV28, the J call TRBJ2-1, with D maybe TRBD1 (6 bases). Deletions cut 1 base from V and 3 bases from J, with 13 bases between. The CDR3 is 16 amino acids. The V gene's germline CDR1 is MDHEN and CDR2 SYDVKM. The CDR3, as DNA: TGTGCCAGCAGTTTATTCCCGGACAGAGACTACAATGAGCAGTTCTTC. This codes for CASSLFPDRDYNEQFF.

About this clone itself: A much larger clone differs by one base, so this may be a read error. The CDR3 bases are TGTGCCTGGAGCCTCTTTGTGGCAGATACGCAGTATTTT. Protein: CAWSLFVADTQYF. The chain links TRBV30 to TRBJ2-3; D is unresolved. The CDR3 runs 13 residues. Germline V gene lookup returns CDR1 GTSNPN and CDR2 SVGIG (reference sequence). Deletions cut 3 bases from V and 4 bases from J, with 11 bases between. The variable domain in full, completed from reference TRBV30 and TRBJ2-3, reads SQTIHQWPATLVQPVGSPLSLECTVEGTSNPNLYWYRQAAGRGLQLLFYSVGIGQISSEVPQNLSASRPQDRQFILSSKKLLLSDSGFYLCAWSLFVADTQYFGPGTRLTVL.

The chain employs TRBV28 and TRBJ1-5, with 8 bases matching TRBD1. This CDR3 comprises 12 residues. Trimming took 10 bases from V and 5 from J; bases not matched to a gene: 4. Germline-derived CDR1 and CDR2 are MDHEN and SYDVKM. The CDR3 bases are TGTGCCACCAGGGGGCGCGATCAGCCCCAGCATTTT. Translating gives CATRGRDQPQHF.

This clone has only a few counts. Different DNA sequences within this sample yield the same CDR3. This sequence joins TRBV30 and TRBJ1-1; D uncertain. The CDR3 covers 11 residues. V shed 5 bases and J shed 4 bases, with 8 bases lying between them. From germline, CDR1 is GTSNPN and CDR2 SVGIG (reference sequence). CDR3 in DNA: TGTGCCTGGGGTCGAGGCACTGAAGCTTTCTTT. It yields the protein CAWGRGTEAFF.

The gene calls are TRBV28 and TRBJ2-1; 9 bases match TRBD1. The CDR3 runs 17 residues. V gave up 5 bases and J gave up 2 bases; unmatched junction bases: 10. Germline V gene sequence: CDR1 MDHEN, CDR2 SYDVKM. CDR3 DNA: TGTGCCAGCAGTCTCCTCCCCGGGACAGGGCCCTACAATGAGCAGTTCTTC. It codes for CASSLLPGTGPYNEQFF.

V usage is TRBV25-1 and J usage is TRBJ2-7; 10 bases match TRBD2. CDR1 is MGHDK, CDR2 SYGVNS, per germline. This CDR3 spans 16 amino acids. The junction had 7 bases not matched to a gene; V was cut back by 1 base and J by 4 bases. CDR3 loop: CASSESRASGRYEQYF. The CDR3 coding sequence is TGTGCCAGCAGTGAATCCCGCGCTAGCGGGAGATACGAGCAGTACTTC.

The chain links TRBV5-1 to TRBJ1-3; D call uncertain. Trimming took 5 bases from V and 2 from J, leaving 14 bases between them. Germline-derived CDR1 and CDR2 are SGHRS and YFSETQ. The CDR3 spans 15 residues. CDR3 residues: CASRVGSSTGNTIYF. CDR3 nucleotides: TGCGCCAGCAGAGTCGGCAGTAGCACTGGAAACACCATATATTTT.

This clone was recorded a few times. The chain combines TRBV27 with TRBJ2-2, with TRBD1 identical over 10 bases. Trimming at V came to 5 bases and at J to 6 bases, leaving 3 bases not matched to a gene. Germline CDR1 is MNHEY and CDR2 is SMNVEV (reference sequence). This CDR3 comprises 14 residues. CDR3 residues: CASSRDRGAGELFF. As DNA, the CDR3 is TGTGCCAGCAGTCGGGACAGGGGCGCCGGGGAGCTGTTTTTT.